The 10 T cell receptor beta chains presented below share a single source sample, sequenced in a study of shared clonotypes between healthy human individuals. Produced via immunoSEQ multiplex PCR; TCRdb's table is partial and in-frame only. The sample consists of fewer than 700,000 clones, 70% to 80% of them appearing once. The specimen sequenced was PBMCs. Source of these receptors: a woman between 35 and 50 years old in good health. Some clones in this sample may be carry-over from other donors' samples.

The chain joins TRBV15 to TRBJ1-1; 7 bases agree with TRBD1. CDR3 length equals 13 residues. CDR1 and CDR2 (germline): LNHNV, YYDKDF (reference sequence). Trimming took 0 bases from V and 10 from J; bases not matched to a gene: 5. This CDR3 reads CATSRDLTGIAFF. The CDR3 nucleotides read TGTGCCACCAGCAGAGATTTGACAGGGATAGCTTTCTTT.

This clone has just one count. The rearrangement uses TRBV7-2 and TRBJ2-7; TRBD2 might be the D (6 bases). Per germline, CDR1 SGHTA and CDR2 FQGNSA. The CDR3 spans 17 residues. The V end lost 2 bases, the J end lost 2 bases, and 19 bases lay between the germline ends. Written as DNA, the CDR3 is TGTGCCAGCAGCTTACCCGAGGAGGGACTTCTAACCTACGAGCAGTACTTC. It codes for CASSLPEEGLLTYEQYF.

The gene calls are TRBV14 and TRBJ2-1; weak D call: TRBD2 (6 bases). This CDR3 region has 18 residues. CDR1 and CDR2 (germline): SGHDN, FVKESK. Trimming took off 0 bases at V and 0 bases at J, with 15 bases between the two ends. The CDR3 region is CASSQDPWRASSYNEQFF. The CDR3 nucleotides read TGTGCCAGCAGCCAAGATCCTTGGAGGGCGAGCTCCTACAATGAGCAGTTCTTC.

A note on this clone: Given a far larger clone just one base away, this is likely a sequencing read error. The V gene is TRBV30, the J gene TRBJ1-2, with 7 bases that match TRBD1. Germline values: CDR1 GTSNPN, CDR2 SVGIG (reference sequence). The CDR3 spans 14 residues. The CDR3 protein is CAWNGKGGVGGYAF. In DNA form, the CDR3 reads TGTGCCTGGAACGGCAAAGGTGGCGTAGGGGGCTACGCCTTC.

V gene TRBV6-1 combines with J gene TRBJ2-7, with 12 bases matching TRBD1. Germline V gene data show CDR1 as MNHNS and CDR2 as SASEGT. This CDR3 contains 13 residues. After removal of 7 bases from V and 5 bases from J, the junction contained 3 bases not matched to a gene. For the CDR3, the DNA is TGTGCCAGCATCCGGGACAGGGGGCACGAGCAGTACTTC. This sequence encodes CASIRDRGHEQYF.

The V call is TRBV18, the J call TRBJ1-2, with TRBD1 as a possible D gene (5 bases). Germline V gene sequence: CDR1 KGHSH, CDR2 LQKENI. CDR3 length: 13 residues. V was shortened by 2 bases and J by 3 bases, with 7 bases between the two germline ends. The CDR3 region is CASSPETDYGYTF. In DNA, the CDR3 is TGTGCCAGCTCACCAGAGACAGACTATGGCTACACCTTC.

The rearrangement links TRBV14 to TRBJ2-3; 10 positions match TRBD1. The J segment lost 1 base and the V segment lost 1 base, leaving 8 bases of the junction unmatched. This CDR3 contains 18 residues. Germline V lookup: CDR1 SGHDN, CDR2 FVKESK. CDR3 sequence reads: CASSQAFGTGACTDTQYF. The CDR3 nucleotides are TGTGCCAGCAGCCAAGCCTTTGGGACAGGGGCGTGCACAGATACGCAGTATTTT. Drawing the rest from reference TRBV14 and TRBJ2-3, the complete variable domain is EAGVTQFPSHSVIEKGQTVTLRCDPISGHDNLYWYRRVMGKEIKFLLHFVKESKQDESGMPNNRFLAERTGGTYSTLKVQPAELEDSGVYFCASSQAFGTGACTDTQYFGPGTRLTVL.

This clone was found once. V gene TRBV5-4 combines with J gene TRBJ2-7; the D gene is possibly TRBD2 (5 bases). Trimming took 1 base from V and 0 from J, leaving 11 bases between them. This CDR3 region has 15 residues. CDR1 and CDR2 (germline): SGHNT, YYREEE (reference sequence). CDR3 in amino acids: CASSLRLGSSYEQYF. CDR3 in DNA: TGTGCCAGCAGCTTGCGGCTAGGGAGCTCCTACGAGCAGTACTTC.

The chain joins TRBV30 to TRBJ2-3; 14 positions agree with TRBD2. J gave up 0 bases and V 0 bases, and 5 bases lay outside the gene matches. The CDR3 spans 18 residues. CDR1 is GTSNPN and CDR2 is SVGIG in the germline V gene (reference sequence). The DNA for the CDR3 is TGTGCCTGGAGTGTAGGGACTAGCGGGAGTGAGAGCACAGATACGCAGTATTTT. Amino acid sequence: CAWSVGTSGSESTDTQYF.

CDR3 DNA: TGTGCCAGCAGCCGGCGGGGCTGGGCGGAAGATAATGAAGCTTTCTTT. Protein sequence: CASSRRGWAEDNEAFF. V and J are TRBV7-9 and TRBJ1-1; possibly TRBD1 for D (5 bases). Trimming cost V 5 bases and J 7 bases, with 23 bases left between them. In germline, CDR1 is SEHNR, CDR2 FQNEAQ (reference sequence). The CDR3 has 16 amino acids.